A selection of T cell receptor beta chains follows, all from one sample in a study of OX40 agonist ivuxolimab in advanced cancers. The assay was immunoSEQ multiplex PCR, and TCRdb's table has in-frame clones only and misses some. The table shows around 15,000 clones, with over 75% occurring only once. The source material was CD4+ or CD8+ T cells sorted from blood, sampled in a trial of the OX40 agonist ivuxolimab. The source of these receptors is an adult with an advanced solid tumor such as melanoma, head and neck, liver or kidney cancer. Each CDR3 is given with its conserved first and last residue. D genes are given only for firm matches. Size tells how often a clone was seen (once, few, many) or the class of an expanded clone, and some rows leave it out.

CDR3nt: TGTGCCAGCAGTCTTTGGCTAGCGGGAGGGGATGAGCAGTTCTTC
CDR3aa: CASSLWLAGGDEQFF
d_gene: TRBD2
abundance: -
j_gene: TRBJ2-1
len: 15
v_gene: TRBV6-4

CDR3nt: TGTGCCAGTAGTATTAGCGGGAGCACAGATACGCAGTATTTT
CDR3aa: CASSISGSTDTQYF
d_gene: TRBD2
abundance: -
j_gene: TRBJ2-3
len: 14
v_gene: TRBV19

CDR3nt: TGTGCCAGCAGCTTGGCAATGGACCCCGGGGGCTACACCTTC
CDR3aa: CASSLAMDPGGYTF
d_gene: -
abundance: -
j_gene: TRBJ1-2
len: 14
v_gene: TRBV11-3

CDR3nt: TGTGCTAGTGGTTCGACCTGGGGACAGCAAGTTACCCACTACGAGCAGTACTTC
CDR3aa: CASGSTWGQQVTHYEQYF
d_gene: TRBD1
abundance: -
j_gene: TRBJ2-7
len: 18
v_gene: TRBV12-5

CDR3nt: TGTGCCATCAGTGGGTCGGGACAGATGTACGAGCAGTACTTC
CDR3aa: CAISGSGQMYEQYF
d_gene: TRBD1
abundance: -
j_gene: TRBJ2-7
len: 14
v_gene: TRBV10-3

CDR3nt: TGCAGCGTTGAGGACACGGGATACGAGCAGTACTTC
CDR3aa: CSVEDTGYEQYF
d_gene: -
abundance: -
j_gene: TRBJ2-7
len: 12
v_gene: TRBV29-1

CDR3nt: TGCAGCGTTGCGGGCGGACGCACAGATACGCAGTATTTT
CDR3aa: CSVAGGRTDTQYF
d_gene: -
abundance: -
j_gene: TRBJ2-3
len: 13
v_gene: TRBV29-1

CDR3nt: TGTGCCAGCAGTTTAAAGCCAGGGGGGGAAGATACGCAGTATTTT
CDR3aa: CASSLKPGGEDTQYF
d_gene: -
abundance: -
j_gene: TRBJ2-3
len: 15
v_gene: TRBV27

CDR3nt: TGTGCCAGCAGCTTCGGGGGAACGTACGAGCAGTACTTC
CDR3aa: CASSFGGTYEQYF
d_gene: -
abundance: -
j_gene: TRBJ2-7
len: 13
v_gene: TRBV11-2

CDR3nt: TGCGCCAGCAGCCAAGATTGGAACGGCATGAACACTGAAGCTTTCTTT
CDR3aa: CASSQDWNGMNTEAFF
d_gene: -
abundance: -
j_gene: TRBJ1-1
len: 16
v_gene: TRBV4-1

CDR3nt: TGCGCCAGCAGTGACCCCGGACTAGCGGGGTACTACAATGAGCAGTTCTTC
CDR3aa: CASSDPGLAGYYNEQFF
d_gene: TRBD2
abundance: -
j_gene: TRBJ2-1
len: 17
v_gene: TRBV10-2

CDR3nt: TGTGCCAGCAGCTCGACGTCCTACGAGCAGTACTTC
CDR3aa: CASSSTSYEQYF
d_gene: -
abundance: -
j_gene: TRBJ2-7
len: 12
v_gene: TRBV7-2

CDR3nt: TGTGCCATCACCAATGAGGGAAACACTGAAGCTTTCTTT
CDR3aa: CAITNEGNTEAFF
d_gene: -
abundance: -
j_gene: TRBJ1-1
len: 13
v_gene: TRBV10-3

CDR3nt: TGTGCCAGCAGCTGGAACCAAGAGACCCAGTACTTC
CDR3aa: CASSWNQETQYF
d_gene: -
abundance: -
j_gene: TRBJ2-5
len: 12
v_gene: TRBV5-6

CDR3nt: TGCGCCAGCAGTGCCGGAGTTATTTGGGGAGAGCAGTTCTTC
CDR3aa: CASSAGVIWGEQFF
d_gene: -
abundance: -
j_gene: TRBJ2-1
len: 14
v_gene: TRBV10-2

CDR3nt: TGTGCCACCAGCATCCGGACTAGCGGGAGACTTGGCGAGCAGTACTTC
CDR3aa: CATSIRTSGRLGEQYF
d_gene: TRBD2
abundance: -
j_gene: TRBJ2-7
len: 16
v_gene: TRBV15

CDR3nt: TGTGCCAGCACCTACCAGGGACTCACCTATGGCTACACCTTC
CDR3aa: CASTYQGLTYGYTF
d_gene: -
abundance: once
j_gene: TRBJ1-2
len: 14
v_gene: TRBV6-1

CDR3nt: TGTGCCAGCAGCTTTCCCCGGGACAGGGTTGGCAATGAGCAGTTCTTC
CDR3aa: CASSFPRDRVGNEQFF
d_gene: TRBD1
abundance: -
j_gene: TRBJ2-1
len: 16
v_gene: TRBV7-9

CDR3nt: TGTGCCAGCAGCCTGCGAAGCGGTCAATACAATGAGCAGTTCTTC
CDR3aa: CASSLRSGQYNEQFF
d_gene: -
abundance: -
j_gene: TRBJ2-1
len: 15
v_gene: TRBV5-4

CDR3nt: TGTGCCAGTAGTTCGGGGGGAGAGGATACGCAGTATTTT
CDR3aa: CASSSGGEDTQYF
d_gene: TRBD2
abundance: -
j_gene: TRBJ2-3
len: 13
v_gene: TRBV19

CDR3nt: TGCGCCAGCAGTGAGGGGGTTTCACCCTACAATGAGCAGTTCTTC
CDR3aa: CASSEGVSPYNEQFF
d_gene: -
abundance: -
j_gene: TRBJ2-1
len: 15
v_gene: TRBV10-1

CDR3nt: TGCGCCAGCAGCCAAGTGGGGGGCTCCTACAATGAGCAGTTCTTC
CDR3aa: CASSQVGGSYNEQFF
d_gene: -
abundance: -
j_gene: TRBJ2-1
len: 15
v_gene: TRBV4-1

CDR3nt: TGTGCCAGCAGCTATGGGACAGGGCGCACAGATACGCAGTATTTT
CDR3aa: CASSYGTGRTDTQYF
d_gene: TRBD1
abundance: -
j_gene: TRBJ2-3
len: 15
v_gene: TRBV11-3

CDR3nt: TGTGCCAGCAGTCAATTCAGTCGCGAAAAACTGTTTTTT
CDR3aa: CASSQFSREKLFF
d_gene: -
abundance: -
j_gene: TRBJ1-4
len: 13
v_gene: TRBV6-5

CDR3nt: TGCAGCGTTGTTGGGGACAGGGGAGGATTTTACGAGCAGTACTTC
CDR3aa: CSVVGDRGGFYEQYF
d_gene: TRBD1
abundance: -
j_gene: TRBJ2-7
len: 15
v_gene: TRBV29-1

CDR3nt: TGTGCCAGCAGGAGGGTCATCTCTGGAAACACCATATATTTT
CDR3aa: CASRRVISGNTIYF
d_gene: -
abundance: -
j_gene: TRBJ1-3
len: 14
v_gene: TRBV6-7

CDR3nt: TGTGCCAGCAGCCCCGGGACAGCCCGTGAAGCTTTCTTT
CDR3aa: CASSPGTAREAFF
d_gene: TRBD1
abundance: -
j_gene: TRBJ1-1
len: 13
v_gene: TRBV11-2

CDR3nt: TGTGCCAGCAGCTTCGCAGGGGCACCCTACGAGCAGTACTTC
CDR3aa: CASSFAGAPYEQYF
d_gene: -
abundance: once
j_gene: TRBJ2-7
len: 14
v_gene: TRBV7-9

CDR3nt: TGTGCCAGCCGAAGGACATCATCCACCGGGGAGCTGTTTTTT
CDR3aa: CASRRTSSTGELFF
d_gene: -
abundance: -
j_gene: TRBJ2-2
len: 14
v_gene: TRBV27

CDR3nt: TGTGCCAGCAGTTTAAGCCGACAGGGGAAAGTTGAAGCTTTCTTT
CDR3aa: CASSLSRQGKVEAFF
d_gene: TRBD1
abundance: -
j_gene: TRBJ1-1
len: 15
v_gene: TRBV28

CDR3nt: TGTGCCAGCAGCCAAGATCAGGGGGAGAACGAAAAACTGTTTTTT
CDR3aa: CASSQDQGENEKLFF
d_gene: TRBD1
abundance: -
j_gene: TRBJ1-4
len: 15
v_gene: TRBV4-2

CDR3nt: TGTGCCAGCTCACCACCGGGGCTAGCGGGAAGGTCTAACGGCGAGCAGTACTTC
CDR3aa: CASSPPGLAGRSNGEQYF
d_gene: TRBD2
abundance: -
j_gene: TRBJ2-7
len: 18
v_gene: TRBV18

CDR3nt: TGTGCCAGCTCCACCCGGACGGGGCGACTTATCGACGAGCAGTACTTC
CDR3aa: CASSTRTGRLIDEQYF
d_gene: -
abundance: -
j_gene: TRBJ2-7
len: 16
v_gene: TRBV27

CDR3nt: TGTGCCAGCCGTGACAGAGACAGGGCGTACACCATATATTTT
CDR3aa: CASRDRDRAYTIYF
d_gene: TRBD1
abundance: few
j_gene: TRBJ1-3
len: 14
v_gene: TRBV7-9

CDR3nt: TGTGCCTGGAGTCAGTTCGCCTACAATGAGCAGTTCTTC
CDR3aa: CAWSQFAYNEQFF
d_gene: -
abundance: -
j_gene: TRBJ2-1
len: 13
v_gene: TRBV30

CDR3nt: TGTGCCAGCAGCTTGGTTCTAGGGCCTAACTATGGCTACACCTTC
CDR3aa: CASSLVLGPNYGYTF
d_gene: -
abundance: -
j_gene: TRBJ1-2
len: 15
v_gene: TRBV5-6

CDR3nt: TGTGCCTGGGTCAAAGGGGACAGGTTCTGGGTAGGCTACACCTTC
CDR3aa: CAWVKGDRFWVGYTF
d_gene: TRBD1
abundance: once
j_gene: TRBJ1-2
len: 15
v_gene: TRBV30

CDR3nt: TGTGCCAGCACCGGGACAGGGCCCACCGGGGAGCTGTTTTTT
CDR3aa: CASTGTGPTGELFF
d_gene: TRBD1
abundance: -
j_gene: TRBJ2-2
len: 14
v_gene: TRBV5-8

CDR3nt: TGTGCCAGCAGCTTAGCGCTAGGCCTCCTAGAGTTGCAGTACTTC
CDR3aa: CASSLALGLLELQYF
d_gene: -
abundance: -
j_gene: TRBJ2-7
len: 15
v_gene: TRBV7-9

CDR3nt: TGTGCCAGCGGCCCAGACGAGCAGTACTTC
CDR3aa: CASGPDEQYF
d_gene: -
abundance: once
j_gene: TRBJ2-7
len: 10
v_gene: TRBV6-1

CDR3nt: TGTGCCAGCAGCTTAGCTAGCGGGAGTCGGGATGAGCAGTTCTTC
CDR3aa: CASSLASGSRDEQFF
d_gene: TRBD2
abundance: -
j_gene: TRBJ2-1
len: 15
v_gene: TRBV11-2

CDR3nt: TGTGCCAGTAGTCGTACCCTAGCGGGAGTAGATGAGCAGTTCTTC
CDR3aa: CASSRTLAGVDEQFF
d_gene: TRBD2
abundance: few
j_gene: TRBJ2-1
len: 15
v_gene: TRBV19

CDR3nt: TGTGCCAGCAGAGGACAGGGCTACGAGCAGTACTTC
CDR3aa: CASRGQGYEQYF
d_gene: TRBD1
abundance: -
j_gene: TRBJ2-7
len: 12
v_gene: TRBV7-9

CDR3nt: TGTGCCAGCAGAATAGCGGGAGCTGGGGCAGATACGCAGTATTTT
CDR3aa: CASRIAGAGADTQYF
d_gene: TRBD2
abundance: -
j_gene: TRBJ2-3
len: 15
v_gene: TRBV2

CDR3nt: TGTGCCAGCAGTTTATCGATAGTTGGTAGTAGTGGCTACACCTTC
CDR3aa: CASSLSIVGSSGYTF
d_gene: -
abundance: -
j_gene: TRBJ1-2
len: 15
v_gene: TRBV27

CDR3nt: TGTGCCATCAGTGAGTCGGGTAGCGGGGGGGACTACGAGCAGTACTTC
CDR3aa: CAISESGSGGDYEQYF
d_gene: TRBD2
abundance: -
j_gene: TRBJ2-7
len: 16
v_gene: TRBV10-3